The 9 T cell receptor beta chains listed next were all sequenced from one sample in a study of blood T cells in healthy people across ages. A J-beta primer mix and a sample-barcoded 5' primer were used in a second PCR of about 7 to 12 cycles. Each CDR3 protein gets one entry after TCRdb re-called the 5' RACE reads with MiXCR. The sample lists 1.5 million to 2 million distinct CDR3 sequences; roughly 52% were seen once. Sequences were obtained from blood. Every receptor here comes from a woman between 40 and 55 years old in good health.

This clonotype came up a few times. The chain is built from TRBV6-6 and TRBJ2-7; perhaps TRBD2 as D (6 bases). The germline V and J ends were trimmed by 6 bases and 5 bases, with 14 bases remaining between them. Per the germline V gene, CDR1 is MNHNY and CDR2 is SVGAGI (reference sequence). The CDR3 has 13 residues. CDR3 in amino acids: CASSSAGWNEQYF. CDR3 sequence (DNA): TGTGCCAGCAGCTCAGCGGGCTGGAACGAGCAGTACTTC.

In this sample, this clonotype turned up once. The chain employs TRBV5-4 and TRBJ2-5, with 7 bases aligning to TRBD1. Germline CDR1 reads SGHNT; CDR2 reads YYREEE (reference sequence). V was clipped by 3 bases and J by 0 bases; unmatched bases: 20. The CDR3 consists of 20 residues. The CDR3 loop reads CASSSSRTGTTAIDQETQYF. In nucleotides, the CDR3 is TGTGCCAGCAGCTCTTCCCGGACAGGAACAACTGCCATCGACCAAGAGACCCAGTACTTC.

V gene TRBV4-1 combines with J gene TRBJ2-1; 11 bases agree with TRBD2. Germline CDR1 reads MGHRA; CDR2 reads YSYEKL. The CDR3 loop spans 17 amino acids. The V and J ends lost 1 base and 5 bases, in that order; junction bases with no gene match: 7. In DNA form, the CDR3 reads TGCGCCAGCAGCCAAGGCCTAGCGGGGGGTTATCACAATGAGCAGTTCTTC. It is translated as CASSQGLAGGYHNEQFF.

The genes are TRBV2 and TRBJ2-1; perhaps TRBD2 as D (6 bases). V shed 3 bases and J shed 6 bases, with 9 bases lying between them. The CDR3 is 13 residues long. Germline CDR1 and CDR2: SNHLY and FYNNEI. The CDR3 DNA reads TGTGCCAGCAGTGATATGGGAGGCAATGAGCAGTTCTTC. It is translated as CASSDMGGNEQFF.

V usage is TRBV28 and J usage is TRBJ1-5, with D perhaps TRBD1 (5 bases). V was shortened by 10 bases and J by 4 bases, with 14 bases between the two germline ends. CDR1 MDHEN and CDR2 SYDVKM come from the germline V gene. The CDR3 spans 13 residues. CDR3 in DNA: TGTGCCACTGGGGGGTACGGGAATCAGCCCCAGCATTTT. Its translation is CATGGYGNQPQHF.

This clonotype was detected a few times. The genes are TRBV3-1 and TRBJ2-6; 7 nucleotides line up with TRBD1. This CDR3 spans 14 amino acids. Germline CDR1 reads LGHDT; CDR2 reads YNNKEL (reference sequence). V gave up 4 bases and J gave up 11 bases; unmatched junction bases: 8. CDR3 coding DNA: TGTGCCAGCAGCCCCCGGACAGGTCGGCACGTCCTGACTTTC. It yields the protein CASSPRTGRHVLTF.

The chain combines TRBV5-1 with TRBJ2-1, with a possible D match to TRBD2 (6 bases). This CDR3 has 14 amino acids. CDR1 and CDR2 (germline): SGHRS, YFSETQ. V lost 3 bases and J lost 5, with 12 bases in between. CDR3 region: CASSYGTPNNEQFF. The CDR3 region has the DNA TGCGCCAGCAGCTACGGGACTCCAAACAATGAGCAGTTCTTC.

This clonotype was detected a few times. The chain uses TRBV7-2 and TRBJ1-5, with D hard to call. Trimming took 2 bases from V and 2 from J, leaving 7 bases between them. The CDR3 runs 14 residues. Germline loops: CDR1 SGHTA, CDR2 FQGNSA. The CDR3 loop reads CASSLSRGNQPQHF. Here the CDR3 DNA reads TGTGCCAGCAGCTTAAGCCGGGGCAATCAGCCCCAGCATTTT.

The chain carries TRBV20-1 and TRBJ1-1, with D possibly being TRBD1 (6 bases). Germline V CDR1 and CDR2: DFQATT, SNEGSKA (reference sequence). This CDR3 contains 14 residues. The V gene lost 6 bases and the J gene lost 4 bases, with 18 bases spanning the gap. The CDR3 nucleotides are TGCAGTGCCCCCCTCCGGCAGGGGCTCACTGAAGCTTTCTTT. Protein: CSAPLRQGLTEAFF.